This TCR beta chain comes out of a study of blood T cell repertoires in COVID-19. The authors' processing: How many nucleated cells were present was estimated from reference gene primer amplification. Libraries were prepared by immunoSEQ multiplex PCR; TCRdb keeps only in-frame clonotypes and omits some of them. V, J and clone size reflect that table, while D and trimming were determined from the DNA. The sample has roughly 260,000 clones; 83% are singletons. Trimming stripped 6 bases from V and 5 bases from J, with 12 bases between. This CDR3 contains 13 residues. A PCR-confirmed or clinician-diagnosed COVID-19 case had contacted exposed participants within 2 weeks of entry.

V is TRBV12-3 or TRBV12-4 and J is TRBJ2-3; the D is unclear. Sequenced: PBMCs or T cells enriched from blood (not recorded which). This TCR came from a woman between 40 and 55 years old who had been exposed to COVID-19. The CDR3: CASRVFSEDTQYF. In nucleotides, the CDR3 is TGTGCCAGCAGAGTTTTTAGTGAAGATACGCAGTATTTT.